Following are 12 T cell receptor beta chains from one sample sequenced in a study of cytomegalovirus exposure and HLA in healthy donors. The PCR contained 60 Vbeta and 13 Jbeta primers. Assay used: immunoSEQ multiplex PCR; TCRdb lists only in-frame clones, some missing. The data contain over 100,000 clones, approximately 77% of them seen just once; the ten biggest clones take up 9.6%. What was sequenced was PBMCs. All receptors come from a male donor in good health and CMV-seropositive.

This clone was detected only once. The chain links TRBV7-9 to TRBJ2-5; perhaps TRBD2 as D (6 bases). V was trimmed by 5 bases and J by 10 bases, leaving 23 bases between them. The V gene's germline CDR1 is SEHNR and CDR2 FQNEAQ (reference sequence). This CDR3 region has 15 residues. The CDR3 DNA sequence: TGTGCCAGCAGCCGAGCGGAGGGGTCCCAGAGGGACCAGTACTTC. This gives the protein CASSRAEGSQRDQYF.

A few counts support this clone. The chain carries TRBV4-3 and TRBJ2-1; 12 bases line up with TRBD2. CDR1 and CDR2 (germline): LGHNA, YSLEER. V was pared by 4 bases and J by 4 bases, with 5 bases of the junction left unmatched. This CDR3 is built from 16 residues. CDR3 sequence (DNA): TGCGCCAGCAGCCCGGGACTAGCGGGCCCTTACAATGAGCAGTTCTTC. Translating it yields CASSPGLAGPYNEQFF.

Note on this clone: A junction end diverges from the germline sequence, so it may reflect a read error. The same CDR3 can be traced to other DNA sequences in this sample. The CDR3: CASSPPSLNIQYF. CDR3 nucleotide sequence: TGCGCCAGCAGTCCACCCTCACTGAACATTCAGTACTTC. V usage is TRBV28 and J usage is TRBJ2-4; D is unclear. CDR1 MDHEN and CDR2 SYDVKM come from the germline V gene. CDR3 length: 13 residues.

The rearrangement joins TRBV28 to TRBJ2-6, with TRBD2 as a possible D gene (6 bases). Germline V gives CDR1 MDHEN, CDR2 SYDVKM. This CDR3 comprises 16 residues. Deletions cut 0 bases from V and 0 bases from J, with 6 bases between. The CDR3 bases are TGTGCCAGCAGTTTATGGGGGGGCTCTGGGGCCAACGTCCTGACTTTC. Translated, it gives CASSLWGGSGANVLTF.

The CDR3 reads CASSILAANTGELFF. The CDR3 DNA reads TGTGCCAGTAGTATCCTCGCGGCGAACACCGGGGAGCTGTTTTTT. The chain joins TRBV19 to TRBJ2-2; D call uncertain. The CDR3 is 15 amino acids. Looked up from germline, CDR1 is LNHDA and CDR2 is SQIVND (reference sequence). V was cut by 3 bases and J by 0 bases, with 8 bases left in between.

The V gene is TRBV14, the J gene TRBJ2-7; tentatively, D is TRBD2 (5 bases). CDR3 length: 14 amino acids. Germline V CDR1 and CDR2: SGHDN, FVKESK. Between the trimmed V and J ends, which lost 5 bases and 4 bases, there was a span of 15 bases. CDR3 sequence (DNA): TGTGCCAGCAGCACCTCGGACTCGCATTACGAGCAGTACTTC. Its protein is CASSTSDSHYEQYF.

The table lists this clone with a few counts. CDR3 sequence (DNA): TGTGCCAGCAGAAGGACAGGGGGCACTGAAGCTTTCTTT. As protein: CASRRTGGTEAFF. The chain links TRBV14 to TRBJ1-1; the match to TRBD1 covers 10 bases. The germline gives CDR1 SGHDN, CDR2 FVKESK. Unmatched junction bases numbered 2, after V lost 6 bases and J lost 4 bases. The CDR3 has 13 residues.

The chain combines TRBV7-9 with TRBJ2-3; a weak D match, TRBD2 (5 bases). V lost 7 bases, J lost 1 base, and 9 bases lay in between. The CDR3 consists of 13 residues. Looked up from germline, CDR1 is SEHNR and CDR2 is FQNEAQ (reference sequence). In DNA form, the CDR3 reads TGTGCCAGCATGGCGGGTGGCACAGATACGCAGTATTTT. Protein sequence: CASMAGGTDTQYF.

CDR3 region: CASSPAGTSGSRELFF. The CDR3 DNA is TGTGCCAGCAGCCCCGCGGGAACTAGCGGGAGCCGGGAGCTGTTTTTT. The gene calls are TRBV7-3 and TRBJ2-2, with TRBD2 identical over 11 bases. The junction had 11 bases not matched to a gene; V was cut back by 5 bases and J by 9 bases. CDR1 is SGHTA and CDR2 is FQGTGA in the germline V gene. This CDR3 has 16 residues.

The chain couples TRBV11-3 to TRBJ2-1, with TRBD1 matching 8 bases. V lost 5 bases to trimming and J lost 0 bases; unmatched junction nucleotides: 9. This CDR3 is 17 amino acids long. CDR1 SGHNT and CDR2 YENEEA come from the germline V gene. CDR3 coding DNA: TGTGCCAGCAGCCTCCCGGACAGGGAAGACTCCTACAATGAGCAGTTCTTC. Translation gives CASSLPDREDSYNEQFF. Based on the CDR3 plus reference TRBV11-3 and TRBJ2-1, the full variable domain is EAGVVQSPRYKIIEKKQPVAFWCNPISGHNTLYWYLQNLGQGPELLIRYENEEAVDDSQLPKDRFSAERLKGVDSTLKIQPAELGDSAVYLCASSLPDREDSYNEQFFGPGTRLTVL.

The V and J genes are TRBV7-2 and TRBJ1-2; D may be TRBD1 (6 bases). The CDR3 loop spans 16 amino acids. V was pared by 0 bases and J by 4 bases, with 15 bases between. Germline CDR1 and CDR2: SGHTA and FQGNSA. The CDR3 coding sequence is TGTGCCAGCAGCTTAGCCCACAGGGATCCTCCCTATGGCTACACCTTC. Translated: CASSLAHRDPPYGYTF.

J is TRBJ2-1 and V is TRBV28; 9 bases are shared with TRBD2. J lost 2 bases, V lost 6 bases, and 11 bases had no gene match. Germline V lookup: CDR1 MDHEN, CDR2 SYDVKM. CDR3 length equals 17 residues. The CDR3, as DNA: TGTGCCAGCAGGTCTACTAGCGGGCCCCTGACCTACAATGAGCAGTTCTTC. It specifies CASRSTSGPLTYNEQFF. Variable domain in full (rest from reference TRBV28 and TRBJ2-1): DVKVTQSSRYLVKRTGEKVFLECVQDMDHENMFWYRQDPGLGLRLIYFSYDVKMKEKGDIPEGYSVSREKKERFSLILESASTNQTSMYLCASRSTSGPLTYNEQFFGPGTRLTVL.